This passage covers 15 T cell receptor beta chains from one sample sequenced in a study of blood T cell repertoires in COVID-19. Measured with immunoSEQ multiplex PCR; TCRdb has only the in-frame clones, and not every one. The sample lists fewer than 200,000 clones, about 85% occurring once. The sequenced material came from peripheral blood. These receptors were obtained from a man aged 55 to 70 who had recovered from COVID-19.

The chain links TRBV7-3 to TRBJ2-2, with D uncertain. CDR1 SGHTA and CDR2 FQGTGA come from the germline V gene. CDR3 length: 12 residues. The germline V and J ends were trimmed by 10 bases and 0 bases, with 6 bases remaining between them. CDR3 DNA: TGTGCCACTGCTACGAACACCGGGGAGCTGTTTTTT. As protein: CATATNTGELFF.

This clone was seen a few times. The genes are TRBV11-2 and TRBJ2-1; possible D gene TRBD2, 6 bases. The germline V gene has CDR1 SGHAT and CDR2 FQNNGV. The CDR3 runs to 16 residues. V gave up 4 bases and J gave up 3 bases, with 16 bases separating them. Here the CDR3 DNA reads TGTGCCAGCAGCTCCCGGGGTAGCGGATTCTACAATGAGCAGTTCTTC. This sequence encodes CASSSRGSGFYNEQFF.

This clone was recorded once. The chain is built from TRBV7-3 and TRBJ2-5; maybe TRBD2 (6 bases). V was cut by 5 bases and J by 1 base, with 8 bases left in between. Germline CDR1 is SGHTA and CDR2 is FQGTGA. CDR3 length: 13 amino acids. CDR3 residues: CASSQTSQETQYF. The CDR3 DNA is TGTGCCAGCAGCCAGACTAGCCAAGAGACCCAGTACTTC. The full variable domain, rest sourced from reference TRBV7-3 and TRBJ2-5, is GAGVSQTPSNKVTEKGKYVELRCDPISGHTALYWYRQSLGQGPEFLIYFQGTGAADDSGLPNDRFFAVRPEGSVSTLKIQRTERGDSAVYLCASSQTSQETQYFGPGTRLLVL.

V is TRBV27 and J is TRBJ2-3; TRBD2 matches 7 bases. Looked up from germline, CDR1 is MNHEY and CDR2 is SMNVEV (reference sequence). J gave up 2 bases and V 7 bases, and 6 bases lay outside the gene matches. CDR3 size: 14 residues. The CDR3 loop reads CASTQRGFTDTQYF. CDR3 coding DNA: TGTGCCAGCACCCAGCGGGGTTTCACAGATACGCAGTATTTT.

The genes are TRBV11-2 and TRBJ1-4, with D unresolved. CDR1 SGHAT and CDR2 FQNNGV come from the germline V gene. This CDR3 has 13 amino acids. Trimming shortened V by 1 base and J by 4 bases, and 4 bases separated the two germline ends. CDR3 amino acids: CASSLVSNEKLFF. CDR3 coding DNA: TGTGCCAGCAGCTTAGTGAGTAATGAAAAACTGTTTTTT.

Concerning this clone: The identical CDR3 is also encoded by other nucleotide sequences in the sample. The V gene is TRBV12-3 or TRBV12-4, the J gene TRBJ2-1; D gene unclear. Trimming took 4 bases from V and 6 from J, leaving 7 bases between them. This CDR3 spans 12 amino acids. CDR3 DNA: TGTGCCAGCAGTTCCCCGGGCAATGAGCAGTTCTTC. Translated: CASSSPGNEQFF.

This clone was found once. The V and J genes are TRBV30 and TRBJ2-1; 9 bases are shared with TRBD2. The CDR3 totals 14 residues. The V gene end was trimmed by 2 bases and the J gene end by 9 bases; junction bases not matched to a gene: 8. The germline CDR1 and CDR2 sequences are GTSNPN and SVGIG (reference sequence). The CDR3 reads CAWSRGGGAIEQFF. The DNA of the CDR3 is TGTGCCTGGAGTCGTGGCGGGGGGGCGATTGAGCAGTTCTTC.

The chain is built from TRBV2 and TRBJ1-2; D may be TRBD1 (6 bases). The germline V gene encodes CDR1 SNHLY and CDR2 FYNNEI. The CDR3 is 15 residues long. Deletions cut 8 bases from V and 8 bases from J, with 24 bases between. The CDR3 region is CASGETGNRLRGYTF. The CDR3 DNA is TGTGCCAGCGGGGAGACAGGCAACCGACTTCGGGGCTACACCTTC.

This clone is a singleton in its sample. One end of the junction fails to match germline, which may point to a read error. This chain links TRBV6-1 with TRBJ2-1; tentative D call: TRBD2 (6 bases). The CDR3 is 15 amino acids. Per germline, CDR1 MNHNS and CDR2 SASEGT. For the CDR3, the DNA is TGTGCCAGCACTGAACTAGCATCCCACTACAATGAGCAGTTCTTC. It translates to CASTELASHYNEQFF.

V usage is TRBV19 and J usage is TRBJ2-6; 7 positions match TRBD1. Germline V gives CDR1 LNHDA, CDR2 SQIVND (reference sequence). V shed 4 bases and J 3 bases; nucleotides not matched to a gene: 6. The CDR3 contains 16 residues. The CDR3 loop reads CASSTNRGSGANVLTF. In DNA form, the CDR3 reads TGTGCCAGTAGTACGAACAGGGGAAGTGGGGCCAACGTCCTGACTTTC.

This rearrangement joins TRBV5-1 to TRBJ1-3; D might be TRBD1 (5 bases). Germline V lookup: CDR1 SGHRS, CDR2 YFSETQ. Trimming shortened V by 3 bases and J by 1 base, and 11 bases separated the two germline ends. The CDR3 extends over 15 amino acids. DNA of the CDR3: TGCGCCAGCAGCTCCGGCGGGGGGTCTGGAAACACCATATATTTT. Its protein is CASSSGGGSGNTIYF.

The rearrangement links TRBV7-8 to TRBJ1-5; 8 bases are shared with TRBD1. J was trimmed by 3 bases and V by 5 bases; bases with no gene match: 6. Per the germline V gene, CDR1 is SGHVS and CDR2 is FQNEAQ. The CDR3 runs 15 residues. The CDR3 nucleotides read TGTGCCAGCAGCCGGACAGGGATGGACAATCAGCCCCAGCATTTT. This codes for CASSRTGMDNQPQHF.

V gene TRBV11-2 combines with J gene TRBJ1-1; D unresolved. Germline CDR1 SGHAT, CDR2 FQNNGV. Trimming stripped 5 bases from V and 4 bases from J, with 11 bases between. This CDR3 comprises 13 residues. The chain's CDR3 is CASSPQWSTEAFF. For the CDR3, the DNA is TGTGCCAGCAGCCCCCAATGGAGCACTGAAGCTTTCTTT.

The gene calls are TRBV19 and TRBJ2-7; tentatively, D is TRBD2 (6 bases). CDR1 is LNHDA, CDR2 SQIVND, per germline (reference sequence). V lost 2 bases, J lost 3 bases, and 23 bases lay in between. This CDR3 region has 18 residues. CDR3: CASSIRQRTAGTFYEQYF. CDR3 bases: TGTGCCAGTAGTATAAGGCAGCGGACCGCGGGGACCTTCTACGAGCAGTACTTC.

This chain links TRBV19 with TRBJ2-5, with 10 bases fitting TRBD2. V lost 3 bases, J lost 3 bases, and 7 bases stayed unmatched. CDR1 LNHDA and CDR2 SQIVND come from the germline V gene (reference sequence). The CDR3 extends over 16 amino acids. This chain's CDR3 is CASSINLAGVKETQYF. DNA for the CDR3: TGTGCCAGTAGTATTAATCTAGCGGGGGTAAAAGAGACCCAGTACTTC. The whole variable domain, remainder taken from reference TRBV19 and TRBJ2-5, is DGGITQSPKYLFRKEGQNVTLSCEQNLNHDAMYWYRQDPGQGLRLIYYSQIVNDFQKGDIAEGYSVSREKKESFPLTVTSAQKNPTAFYLCASSINLAGVKETQYFGPGTRLLVL.